These 20 T cell receptor beta chains originate from one sample sequenced in a study of blood T cell repertoires in COVID-19. Clones were read by immunoSEQ multiplex PCR, and TCRdb kept only the in-frame ones, dropping some. This sample yields approximately 80,000 clones, of which about four fifths are seen a single time; around 40% belongs to the top ten. The sequenced material came from peripheral blood. These receptors were taken from an elderly man with acute or convalescent COVID-19.

This chain uses TRBV20-1 with TRBJ2-1; D gene ambiguous. V lost 6 bases and J 7 bases, leaving 7 bases between the germline ends. Per the germline V gene, CDR1 is DFQATT and CDR2 is SNEGSKA (reference sequence). CDR3 length: 10 amino acids. The CDR3 DNA reads TGCAGTGCCCAGAGGAATGAGCAGTTCTTC. Amino acid sequence: CSAQRNEQFF.

This chain uses TRBV19 with TRBJ2-1, with D possibly matching TRBD1 (7 bases). Germline V gene data show CDR1 as LNHDA and CDR2 as SQIVND (reference sequence). The CDR3 has 18 amino acids. V lost 5 bases and J 0 bases, leaving 20 bases between the germline ends. The CDR3 reads CASSWTGHGGFSYNEQFF. DNA of the CDR3: TGTGCCAGTAGTTGGACAGGCCACGGGGGCTTCTCCTACAATGAGCAGTTCTTC.

This clone was picked up a small number of times. The sample holds other DNA sequences that translate to the same CDR3. V gene TRBV5-1 combines with J gene TRBJ1-4; TRBD1 is a possible D gene (5 bases). Germline V lookup: CDR1 SGHRS, CDR2 YFSETQ. This CDR3 comprises 14 residues. The V end was cut by 4 bases, the J end by 7 bases, with 14 bases between. The CDR3 nucleotides read TGCGCCAGCAGCGGAGGGACCGGAGGTGAAAAACTGTTTTTT. It is translated as CASSGGTGGEKLFF.

This chain uses TRBV28 with TRBJ2-4, with TRBD1 matching 7 bases. Looked up from germline, CDR1 is MDHEN and CDR2 is SYDVKM. The CDR3 totals 15 residues. The junction had 5 bases not matched to a gene; V was cut back by 6 bases and J by 0 bases. CDR3 protein: CASSLGQLAKNIQYF. The CDR3 coding sequence is TGTGCCAGCAGCCTGGGACAGCTAGCCAAAAACATTCAGTACTTC.

The rearrangement links TRBV21-1 to TRBJ1-2. TRBV21-1 is labeled a pseudogene. CDR3 length: 15 amino acids. The CDR3 sequence is CASSRGLEANYGYTF. CDR3 DNA: TGTGCCAGCAGCAGGGGACTGGAAGCTAACTATGGCTACACCTTC.

This clone appeared once. This chain links TRBV5-4 with TRBJ2-2; 11 bases map to TRBD1. V dropped 3 bases and J dropped 7; count of bases not matched to a gene: 8. Germline V gene lookup returns CDR1 SGHNT and CDR2 YYREEE (reference sequence). The CDR3 contains 16 residues. CDR3 amino acids: CASSSAGTGGSGELFF. The CDR3 bases are TGTGCCAGCAGCTCGGCGGGGACAGGGGGGAGCGGGGAGCTGTTTTTT. Drawing the rest from reference TRBV5-4 and TRBJ2-2, the complete variable domain is ETGVTQSPTHLIKTRGQQVTLRCSSQSGHNTVSWYQQALGQGPQFIFQYYREEENGRGNFPPRFSGLQFPNYSSELNVNALELDDSALYLCASSSAGTGGSGELFFGEGSRLTVL.

This chain links TRBV10-2 with TRBJ2-3, with 9 bases identical to TRBD2. The germline V gene encodes CDR1 WSHSY and CDR2 SAAADI. Trimming took 3 bases from V and 0 from J; bases not matched to a gene: 4. The CDR3 runs to 16 residues. CDR3 DNA sequence: TGCGCCAGCAGTGACCCGGGACTAGCTAGCACAGATACGCAGTATTTT. Amino acids: CASSDPGLASTDTQYF.

The CDR3 bases are TGTGCCAGCAGCTTTGGGCTTGGACAGACCACTGAAGCTTTCTTT. This encodes CASSFGLGQTTEAFF. This chain uses TRBV11-2 with TRBJ1-1; D might be TRBD1 (6 bases). Trimming took 3 bases from V and 4 from J, leaving 15 bases between them. The V gene's germline CDR1 is SGHAT and CDR2 FQNNGV. This CDR3 is built from 15 residues.

The chain has TRBV30 and TRBJ2-3, with 12 positions matching TRBD2. The junction had 0 bases not matched to a gene; V was cut back by 4 bases and J by 4 bases. The CDR3 is made up of 13 amino acids. Germline V gene sequence: CDR1 GTSNPN, CDR2 SVGIG (reference sequence). The CDR3 sequence is CAWTSGRADTQYF. DNA for the CDR3: TGTGCCTGGACTAGCGGGAGGGCAGATACGCAGTATTTT.

The rearrangement links TRBV5-1 to TRBJ2-3; 7 bases match TRBD1. Germline CDR1 is SGHRS and CDR2 is YFSETQ. The CDR3 length is 16 residues. With V trimmed by 0 bases and J by 2 bases, 6 bases remained unmatched. CDR3 bases: TGCGCCAGCAGCTTGGGGACAGGTGGATACACAGATACGCAGTATTTT. The encoded protein is CASSLGTGGYTDTQYF.

The J gene is TRBJ2-5, the V gene TRBV7-9, with no clear D. Trimming cost V 1 base and J 1 base, with 10 bases left between them. Germline CDR1 is SEHNR and CDR2 is FQNEAQ (reference sequence). CDR3 length equals 15 residues. The CDR3 DNA reads TGTGCCAGCAGCTTAGATCGGCGGATCCAAGAGACCCAGTACTTC. Translated, it gives CASSLDRRIQETQYF.

The chain recombines TRBV27 with TRBJ2-1; D unclear. Trimming cost V 7 bases and J 5 bases, with 18 bases left between them. CDR1 is MNHEY, CDR2 SMNVEV, per germline (reference sequence). This CDR3 contains 15 residues. The CDR3 sequence: CASTLYPRIDNEQFF. Written as DNA, the CDR3 is TGTGCCAGCACCCTCTACCCTAGGATCGACAATGAGCAGTTCTTC.

The rearrangement joins TRBV19 to TRBJ1-1; D possibly corresponds to TRBD1 (5 bases). V was shortened by 6 bases and J by 5 bases, with 19 bases between the two germline ends. This CDR3 has 15 amino acids. CDR1 is LNHDA and CDR2 is SQIVND in the germline V gene (reference sequence). Here the CDR3 reads CASSKRGTGGTEAFF. The DNA of the CDR3 is TGTGCCAGTAGCAAGCGGGGGACGGGGGGTACTGAAGCTTTCTTT. Based on the CDR3 plus reference TRBV19 and TRBJ1-1, the full variable domain is DGGITQSPKYLFRKEGQNVTLSCEQNLNHDAMYWYRQDPGQGLRLIYYSQIVNDFQKGDIAEGYSVSREKKESFPLTVTSAQKNPTAFYLCASSKRGTGGTEAFFGQGTRLTVV.

The genes are TRBV6-6 and TRBJ2-7; 8 bases are shared with TRBD2. The CDR3 runs to 14 residues. The V and J ends lost 5 bases and 1 base, in that order; junction bases with no gene match: 4. CDR1 is MNHNY, CDR2 SVGAGI, per germline (reference sequence). CDR3 in amino acids: CASSSGSGSYEQYF. DNA of the CDR3: TGTGCCAGCAGTAGCGGGAGTGGGTCCTACGAGCAGTACTTC.

This clone turned up a few times. This chain connects TRBV7-9 to TRBJ1-5, with TRBD1 as a possible D gene (5 bases). The germline V gene encodes CDR1 SEHNR and CDR2 FQNEAQ (reference sequence). V lost 5 bases and J lost 3, with 17 bases in between. The CDR3 sequence is 16 residues long. The CDR3 sequence is CASSPGHVLPNQPQHF. The CDR3 nucleotides are TGTGCCAGCAGCCCCGGACACGTACTGCCCAATCAGCCCCAGCATTTT.

With regard to this clone: One junction end disagrees with the germline gene, perhaps due to a read error. The rearrangement uses TRBV6-6 and TRBJ1-3, with a possible D match to TRBD1 (6 bases). This CDR3 has 11 amino acids. In germline, CDR1 is MNHNY, CDR2 SVGAGI (reference sequence). CDR3 nucleotides: TGTGCCAGCAGTGATGGGGACACGGTATTCTTT. Its protein product is CASSDGDTVFF.

The rearrangement joins TRBV18 to TRBJ1-1, with TRBD1 identical over 7 bases. Germline trimming cut 3 bases from V and 7 bases from J; bases unmatched to any gene: 8. This CDR3 is 14 amino acids long. Per the germline V gene, CDR1 is KGHSH and CDR2 is LQKENI. The CDR3 sequence is CASSPYSGTVEAFF. The CDR3 region has the DNA TGTGCCAGCTCACCCTACAGTGGGACAGTTGAAGCTTTCTTT.

The V call is TRBV5-1, the J call TRBJ2-5, with TRBD1 matching 7 bases. Germline CDR1 and CDR2: SGHRS and YFSETQ. The CDR3 sequence is 14 residues long. Trimming took 4 bases from V and 7 from J; bases not matched to a gene: 10. The CDR3 nucleotides read TGCGCCAGCAGCCGGGACAGCTCATCCAGGACCCAGTACTTC. It is translated as CASSRDSSSRTQYF.

The chain carries TRBV3-1 (or the pseudogene TRBV3-2) and TRBJ1-4; D is ambiguous. Germline V lookup: CDR1 LGHDT, CDR2 YNNKEL (reference sequence). The germline V and J ends were trimmed by 4 bases and 7 bases, with 16 bases remaining between them. There are 15 residues in the CDR3. CDR3 DNA sequence: TGTGCCAGCAGCCCTCGACTAGTGGTAATTGAAAAACTGTTTTTT. Residues: CASSPRLVVIEKLFF.

The chain carries TRBV11-3 and TRBJ1-1; unclear D gene. V was cut by 4 bases and J by 5 bases, with 11 bases left in between. The CDR3 consists of 13 residues. Germline CDR1 reads SGHNT; CDR2 reads YENEEA. Here the CDR3 DNA reads TGTGCCAGCAGCTGGGGTTCGGGAACTGAAGCTTTCTTT. This gives the protein CASSWGSGTEAFF.